The sequence of this T cell receptor beta chain was determined in a study of OX40 agonist ivuxolimab in advanced cancers. Whole-study context: Past anti-PD-1, anti-PD-L1 or anti-CTLA-4 therapy was accepted, and roughly 40% had received some.

The method was immunoSEQ multiplex PCR; TCRdb's version includes in-frame clones alone and lacks a portion of them. Of 74,000 or so clones in the sample, around 91% are singletons; the top ten hold about 1.8%. The study's findings and limits: A proportion of nonresponders additionally exhibited low normalized T-cell clonal expansion. CD4+ and CD8+ blood T cells expanded clonally by week 6 at 0.1 to 3.0 mg/kg.

Worth noting for this clone: Its antigen is as yet unknown.

After removal of 4 bases from V and 0 bases from J, the junction contained 12 bases not matched to a gene. The germline V gene has CDR1 SGHTA and CDR2 FQGNSA. The CDR3 extends over 18 amino acids. The sample here was CD4+ or CD8+ T cells sorted from blood, taken in a trial of the OX40 agonist ivuxolimab. This rearrangement joins TRBV7-2 to TRBJ1-5; 7 nucleotides line up with TRBD1. This TCR was sampled from an adult with an advanced solid tumor such as melanoma, head and neck, liver or kidney cancer. The CDR3 reads CASSSRMGQFYSNQPQHF. The CDR3 DNA sequence: TGTGCCAGCAGCTCAAGGATGGGACAGTTTTATAGCAATCAGCCCCAGCATTTT.